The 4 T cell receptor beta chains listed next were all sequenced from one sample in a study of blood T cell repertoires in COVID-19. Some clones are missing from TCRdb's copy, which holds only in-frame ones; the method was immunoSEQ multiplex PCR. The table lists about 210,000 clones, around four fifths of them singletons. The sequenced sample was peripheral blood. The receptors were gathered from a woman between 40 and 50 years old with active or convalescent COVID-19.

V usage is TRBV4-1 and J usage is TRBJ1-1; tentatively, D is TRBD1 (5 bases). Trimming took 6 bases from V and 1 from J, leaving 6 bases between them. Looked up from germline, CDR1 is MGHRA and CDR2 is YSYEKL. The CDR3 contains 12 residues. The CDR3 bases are TGCGCCAGCAGAGGGGCGAACACTGAAGCTTTCTTT. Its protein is CASRGANTEAFF.

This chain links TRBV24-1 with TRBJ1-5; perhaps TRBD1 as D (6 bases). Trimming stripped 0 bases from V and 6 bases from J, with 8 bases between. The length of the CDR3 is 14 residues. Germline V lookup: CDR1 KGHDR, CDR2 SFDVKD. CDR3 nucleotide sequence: TGTGCCACCAGTGATTTGTCAGGGGTTCAGCCCCAGCATTTT. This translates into CATSDLSGVQPQHF.

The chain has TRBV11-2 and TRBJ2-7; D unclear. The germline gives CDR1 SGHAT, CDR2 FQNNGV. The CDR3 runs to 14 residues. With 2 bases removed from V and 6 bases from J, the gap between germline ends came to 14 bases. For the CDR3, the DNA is TGTGCCAGCAGCTTATCGGCGGCTTCCCCCGAGCAGTACTTC. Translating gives CASSLSAASPEQYF.

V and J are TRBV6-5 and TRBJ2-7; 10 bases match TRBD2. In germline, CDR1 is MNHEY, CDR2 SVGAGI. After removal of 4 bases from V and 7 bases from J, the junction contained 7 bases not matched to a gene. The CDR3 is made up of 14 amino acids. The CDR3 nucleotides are TGTGCCAGCAGTTCGCTAGCGGGAGTAGGGGAGCAGTACTTC. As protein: CASSSLAGVGEQYF.